These T cell receptor beta chains were read from a single sample in a study of blood T cell repertoires in COVID-19. Sequenced by immunoSEQ multiplex PCR; TCRdb stores in-frame clones only, minus some. Among approximately 300,000 clones listed, around 87% were seen once. The material sequenced was PBMCs or T cells enriched from blood (not recorded which). The receptor set was obtained from a woman under 40 who had recovered from COVID-19. CDR3s include the opening cysteine and the closing phenylalanine or tryptophan. D genes are given only for firm matches. Clone size is shown for a subset of rows, as once, few, many or a class of expanded clone.

D: -
J: TRBJ2-7
size: -
V: TRBV2
DNA: TGTGCCAGCAGTGAATCCCCTAACCTCTCCTACGAGCAGTACTTC
CDR3: CASSESPNLSYEQYF

D: TRBD1
J: TRBJ1-3
size: few
V: TRBV28
DNA: TGTGCCAGCAGCGAGGTCCTTCAGGGGGCAGGAAACACCATATATTTT
CDR3: CASSEVLQGAGNTIYF

D: -
J: TRBJ1-1
size: -
V: TRBV12-3/TRBV12-4
DNA: TGTGCCAGCAGTTTCACTAGGGACACTGAAGCTTTCTTT
CDR3: CASSFTRDTEAFF

D: -
J: TRBJ1-5
size: -
V: TRBV6-6
DNA: TGTGCCAGCAGTTACCCGCAGGGTGAAATGGATCAGCCCCAGCATTTT
CDR3: CASSYPQGEMDQPQHF

D: -
J: TRBJ1-4
size: -
V: TRBV15
DNA: TGTGCCACCAGCAGAGATCCAGGCGGGTGGGAAAAACTGTTTTTT
CDR3: CATSRDPGGWEKLFF

D: -
J: TRBJ1-2
size: -
V: TRBV29-1
DNA: TGCAGCGTCGATTGGACAGTCACGGGCTACACCTTC
CDR3: CSVDWTVTGYTF

D: -
J: TRBJ1-2
size: -
V: TRBV7-8
DNA: TGTGCCAGCAGCTACAGGGAGACTAACTATGGCTACACCTTC
CDR3: CASSYRETNYGYTF

D: TRBD2
J: TRBJ2-7
size: -
V: TRBV6-5
DNA: TGTGCCAGCAGTCGTCCGGGGGGGCTCTACGAGCAGTACTTC
CDR3: CASSRPGGLYEQYF

D: -
J: TRBJ1-1
size: -
V: TRBV25-1
DNA: TGTGCCAGCAGTGAATTAGCCAGGGGTAAAGCTTTCTTT
CDR3: CASSELARGKAFF

D: TRBD1
J: TRBJ2-3
size: -
V: TRBV9
DNA: TGTGCCAGCAGCCCCTGGACAGGGGAGCCCACAGATACGCAGTATTTT
CDR3: CASSPWTGEPTDTQYF

D: TRBD1
J: TRBJ1-1
size: -
V: TRBV6-6
DNA: TGTGCCAGCAGCTTACCAAGACAGGGGTGGACGACTCTGAACACTGAAGCTTTCTTT
CDR3: CASSLPRQGWTTLNTEAFF

D: -
J: TRBJ2-5
size: -
V: TRBV20-1
DNA: TGCAGTGCTAGTCCCCGGGACACGTACCAAGAGACCCAGTACTTC
CDR3: CSASPRDTYQETQYF

D: -
J: TRBJ1-1
size: -
V: TRBV7-3
DNA: TGTGCCAGCAGCATGCAGAGGGAGGGCCCGAACACTGAAGCTTTCTTT
CDR3: CASSMQREGPNTEAFF

D: -
J: TRBJ2-3
size: once
V: TRBV7-2
DNA: TGTGCCAGCAGCTTACGAGCCCCACCCGGCACAGATACGCAGTATTTT
CDR3: CASSLRAPPGTDTQYF

D: TRBD1
J: TRBJ2-5
size: -
V: TRBV2
DNA: TGTGCCAGCAGGTCCGGACAGGGGCAAGAGACCCAGTACTTC
CDR3: CASRSGQGQETQYF

D: -
J: TRBJ2-7
size: -
V: TRBV5-4
DNA: TGTGCCAGCACCTTAGACAGTGCCTACGAGCAGTACTTC
CDR3: CASTLDSAYEQYF

D: TRBD1
J: TRBJ2-7
size: -
V: TRBV18
DNA: TGTGCCAGCTCACCAGCGGGACAGGGGGCCTCCGAGCAGTACTTC
CDR3: CASSPAGQGASEQYF

D: -
J: TRBJ1-2
size: -
V: TRBV19
DNA: TGTGCCAGTAGTATAGAGATGAACAGGGTGAACTATGGCTACACCTTC
CDR3: CASSIEMNRVNYGYTF

D: -
J: TRBJ1-2
size: -
V: TRBV28
DNA: TGTGCCAGCAGTTTAGGCCCCGATCTCTATGGCTACACCTTC
CDR3: CASSLGPDLYGYTF

D: TRBD1
J: TRBJ1-2
size: -
V: TRBV12-5
DNA: TGTGCTAGTGGTTACTCGACAGGGGAGGGGAACTATGGCTACACCTTC
CDR3: CASGYSTGEGNYGYTF

D: TRBD2
J: TRBJ2-7
size: -
V: TRBV7-2
DNA: TGTGCCAGCAGCTATAGCGGGGGGAGCTCCTACGAGCAGTACTTC
CDR3: CASSYSGGSSYEQYF

D: TRBD2
J: TRBJ2-7
size: -
V: TRBV10-2
DNA: TGCGCCAGCAGTGCCGGGGGGAGCTCCTACGAGCAGTACTTC
CDR3: CASSAGGSSYEQYF

D: TRBD1
J: TRBJ1-5
size: -
V: TRBV6-5
DNA: TGTGCCAGCAGTTGGACAGGACCCAATCAGCCCCAGCATTTT
CDR3: CASSWTGPNQPQHF